A selection of T cell receptor beta chains follows, all from one sample in a study of blood T cell repertoires in COVID-19. Method: immunoSEQ multiplex PCR; TCRdb's copy keeps in-frame clones and lacks some. This table holds about 270,000 clones, about 85% found once. The sequenced material came from peripheral blood. The receptors shown here come from a human donor in a cohort sampled during active COVID-19. CDR3s leave out the opening cysteine and the closing phenylalanine or tryptophan. Fields, in order: J gene, V gene, D gene, CDR3 protein. A D gene is named only where the DNA matches it firmly.

>TRBJ2-3|TRBV12-3/TRBV12-4|.
ASSSSAGDTQY
>TRBJ1-6|TRBV2|.
ASSERTGGGSPLH
>TRBJ1-5|TRBV30|.
AWSVAVDQPQH
>TRBJ2-5|TRBV2|.
ATGGAVELQETQY
>TRBJ2-7|TRBV18|.
ASSTTGTYSSYEQY
>TRBJ1-1|TRBV24-1|.
ATRGELNTEAF
>TRBJ2-7|TRBV7-2|TRBD2
ASSRGGGGRGYEQY
>TRBJ2-7|TRBV6-1|.
ASSEQGRGYEQY
>TRBJ1-6|TRBV3-1/TRBV3-2|.
ASRQGPPNSPLH
>TRBJ1-2|TRBV3-1/TRBV3-2|.
ASSHPTGSGYT
>TRBJ1-5|TRBV4-3|.
ASSQDLWSHHQPQH